This T cell receptor (beta chain) was captured by sequencing in a study of human T cells and chemical hapten exposure. Authors' processing steps: Per sample, the median was 95,638 TCRs, with values from around 24,000 to 710,000. Each CDR3 protein gets one entry after TCRdb re-called the RACE reads with MiXCR. Here the V and J calls rest on TCRdb's processing, not on the authors' analysis. The sample contains roughly 120,000 distinct CDR3 sequences, approximately 13% of which appear only once. Germline CDR1 reads SGHKS; CDR2 reads YYEKEE (reference sequence). This CDR3 region has 13 residues. The ends were cut back, 4 bases at V and 9 bases at J, with 17 bases in the middle. The time point is: patch test 1, 2 weeks after DPC sensitization. The treatment is: therapeutic diphenylcyclopropenone sensitization with weekly scalp DPC. This clonotype was found many times.

Sequenced here: whole blood, sampled in connection with sensitization to the hapten diphenylcyclopropenone (DPC). This chain links TRBV5-5 with TRBJ2-7; perhaps TRBD2 as D (5 bases). The sequence was obtained from a man aged 18-30 years with alopecia areata. Some clones in this sample may be carry-over from other donors' samples. CDR3 amino acids: CASSPGIALGQYV. For the CDR3, the DNA is TGTGCCAGCAGCCCGGGAATTGCCCTGGGGCAGTACGTC.